This T cell receptor beta chain originates from a study of T cells in Graves' hyperthyroidism and ophthalmopathy. This clonotype was recorded at least ten times. Patients between 18 and 65 years old had hyperthyroidism, newly diagnosed and lasting under 2 months. PBMCs were collected from an approximately 9.3 ml volume of fresh peripheral blood. Regions amplified from RNA transcripts were the TCR beta CDR3 regions. The TCR CDR3 first-round RT-PCR relied on the HTBI primer set. TCRdb reprocessed the multiplex PCR reads with MiXCR, giving one entry per CDR3 protein. Among around 400,000 distinct CDR3 sequences listed, around 14% were seen once. The CDR3 has 15 residues. Trimming removed 2 bases from V and 10 bases from J; junction bases left unmatched: 10. Germline V CDR1 and CDR2: MDHEN, SYDVKM.

The source material was blood. The V gene is TRBV28, the J gene TRBJ2-1, with 8 bases identical to TRBD2. The TCR originated in a woman under 30 with Graves' hyperthyroidism. The CDR3 here is CASSLPPGTGGEQFF. CDR3 coding DNA: TGTGCCAGCAGTTTACCCCCCGGGACGGGGGGGGAGCAGTTCTTC. The full variable domain, rest sourced from reference TRBV28 and TRBJ2-1, is DVKVTQSSRYLVKRTGEKVFLECVQDMDHENMFWYRQDPGLGLRLIYFSYDVKMKEKGDIPEGYSVSREKKERFSLILESASTNQTSMYLCASSLPPGTGGEQFFGPGTRLTVL.